The 26 T cell receptor beta chains listed next were all sequenced from one sample in a study of CD8 T cells in seronegative destructive rheumatoid arthritis. TCRdb's copy holds only in-frame clones and misses some; the assay was immunoSEQ multiplex PCR. The table lists 10,000 to 15,000 clones, around 86% of them singletons. What was sequenced was CD8+ T cells from blood. These receptors were obtained from a woman aged 25 to 55 with seronegative destructive rheumatoid arthritis.

This chain connects TRBV4-1 to TRBJ2-3, with a weak D call TRBD2 (7 bases). Trimming stripped 4 bases from V and 7 bases from J, with 15 bases between. Germline values: CDR1 MGHRA, CDR2 YSYEKL. The CDR3 spans 14 residues. CDR3 amino acids: CASSPGRGAYTQYF. Written as DNA, the CDR3 is TGCGCCAGCAGCCCAGGGAGGGGGGCCTATACGCAGTATTTT.

The chain recombines TRBV30 with TRBJ2-3, with D maybe TRBD2 (6 bases). CDR3 length: 14 amino acids. Deletions cut 4 bases from V and 6 bases from J, with 17 bases between. CDR1 and CDR2 from the germline V gene are GTSNPN and SVGIG (reference sequence). The CDR3 nucleotides are TGTGCCTGGAATGTCGGGGGATCTACCGATACGCAGTATTTT. It translates to CAWNVGGSTDTQYF.

V usage is TRBV7-9 and J usage is TRBJ2-4; D perhaps matches TRBD1 (6 bases). The germline V and J ends were trimmed by 4 bases and 1 base, with 11 bases remaining between them. CDR1 and CDR2 from the germline V gene are SEHNR and FQNEAQ (reference sequence). This CDR3 contains 15 residues. The CDR3 nucleotides read TGTGCCAGCAGCTCCGTGAGGGGGGCCAAAAACATTCAGTACTTC. It codes for CASSSVRGAKNIQYF.

The V call is TRBV28, the J call TRBJ1-3; no reliable D call. The CDR3 is 14 residues long. The germline CDR1 and CDR2 sequences are MDHEN and SYDVKM. V dropped 7 bases and J dropped 6 bases, with 16 bases sitting between them. The CDR3 DNA reads TGTGCCAGCATCGATCCCTCGAGGAAAAACACCATATATTTT. This sequence encodes CASIDPSRKNTIYF.

The V and J genes are TRBV4-1 and TRBJ2-2, with 10 bases fitting TRBD2. Trimming removed 4 bases from V and 7 bases from J; junction bases left unmatched: 12. CDR3 length equals 17 residues. CDR1 is MGHRA and CDR2 is YSYEKL in the germline V gene. CDR3 protein: CASSPSNSGGPGGELFF. CDR3 nucleotides: TGCGCCAGCAGCCCGTCGAATAGCGGGGGGCCGGGCGGGGAGCTGTTTTTT.

The chain uses TRBV6-1 and TRBJ1-5; D is undetermined. Between the trimmed V and J ends, which lost 11 bases and 6 bases, there was a span of 8 bases. The CDR3 extends over 10 amino acids. Per germline, CDR1 MNHNS and CDR2 SASEGT. The CDR3 protein is CASGSQPQHF. In nucleotides, the CDR3 is TGTGCCTCGGGGAGTCAGCCCCAGCATTTT.

This clone is judged medium-sized. This chain uses TRBV7-9 with TRBJ2-4; a possible D gene is TRBD2 (7 bases). The germline V gene has CDR1 SEHNR and CDR2 FQNEAQ (reference sequence). Trimming pared 5 bases from V and 5 bases from J, leaving 19 bases between. The CDR3 has 16 residues. CDR3: CASSGGGGEGENIQYF. The CDR3 coding sequence is TGTGCCAGCAGCGGAGGGGGGGGCGAGGGGGAAAACATTCAGTACTTC.

The chain recombines TRBV5-5 with TRBJ1-5; 7 nucleotides align to TRBD1. J lost 8 bases, V lost 0 bases, and 8 bases had no gene match. CDR3 length: 15 residues. The germline V gene has CDR1 SGHKS and CDR2 YYEKEE (reference sequence). This CDR3 is CASSLAGDSYEPQHF. The CDR3 coding sequence is TGTGCCAGCAGCTTGGCCGGGGACAGCTATGAGCCCCAGCATTTT. The complete variable domain, with remaining parts taken from reference TRBV5-5 and TRBJ1-5, reads DAGVTQSPTHLIKTRGQQVTLRCSPISGHKSVSWYQQVLGQGPQFIFQYYEKEERGRGNFPDRFSARQFPNYSSELNVNALLLGDSALYLCASSLAGDSYEPQHFGDGTRLSIL.

V is TRBV11-1 and J is TRBJ2-3; D remains unclear. Trimming left V 5 bases short and J 4 bases short, with 13 bases between. There are 14 residues in the CDR3. Per the germline V gene, CDR1 is SGHAT and CDR2 is FQDESV (reference sequence). CDR3 protein: CASSPYPGSDTQYF. CDR3 bases: TGTGCCAGCAGCCCATACCCGGGTTCAGATACGCAGTATTTT. The full variable domain, rest sourced from reference TRBV11-1 and TRBJ2-3, is EAEVAQSPRYKITEKSQAVAFWCDPISGHATLYWYRQILGQGPELLVQFQDESVVDDSQLPKDRFSAERLKGVDSTLKIQPAELGDSAMYLCASSPYPGSDTQYFGPGTRLTVL.

This chain connects TRBV19 to TRBJ1-2; D remains ambiguous. The CDR3 runs to 13 residues. Trimming pared 3 bases from V and 3 bases from J, leaving 8 bases between. Per germline, CDR1 LNHDA and CDR2 SQIVND (reference sequence). As DNA, the CDR3 is TGTGCCAGTAGTATCGGGGAACACTATGGCTACACCTTC. Translating it yields CASSIGEHYGYTF.

The chain recombines TRBV7-9 with TRBJ1-1; D not resolved. Germline loops: CDR1 SEHNR, CDR2 FQNEAQ (reference sequence). Trimming removed 0 bases at V and 1 base at J, with 3 bases between. The CDR3 is 13 residues long. DNA of the CDR3: TGTGCCAGCAGCTTAGCACAGAACACTGAAGCTTTCTTT. Its protein product is CASSLAQNTEAFF. The full variable domain, its missing parts supplied by reference TRBV7-9 and TRBJ1-1, is DTGVSQNPRHKITKRGQNVTFRCDPISEHNRLYWYRQTLGQGPEFLTYFQNEAQLEKSRLLSDRFSAERPKGSFSTLEIQRTEQGDSAMYLCASSLAQNTEAFFGQGTRLTVV.

The chain has TRBV6-5 and TRBJ1-2; TRBD1 might be the D (6 bases). V lost 10 bases and J 4 bases, leaving 16 bases between the germline ends. This CDR3 comprises 13 residues. Germline V gene data show CDR1 as MNHEY and CDR2 as SVGAGI. The CDR3 region is CANRGGVSYGYTF. The CDR3 nucleotides are TGTGCCAATAGGGGGGGGGTTTCCTATGGCTACACCTTC.

The chain links TRBV7-9 to TRBJ2-3; 8 bases line up with TRBD2. V lost 4 bases, J lost 1 base, and 13 bases stayed unmatched. Germline CDR1 SEHNR, CDR2 FQNEAQ (reference sequence). The CDR3 length is 18 residues. The chain's CDR3 is CASSSQAQSGGGTDTQYF. Here the CDR3 DNA reads TGTGCCAGCAGCTCGCAAGCCCAAAGCGGGGGTGGCACAGATACGCAGTATTTT.

J is TRBJ1-1 and V is TRBV6-5; 7 bases fit TRBD1. CDR1 is MNHEY and CDR2 is SVGAGI in the germline V gene. CDR3 length: 14 amino acids. V dropped 5 bases and J dropped 3; count of bases not matched to a gene: 6. The CDR3 is CASSRGGAYTEAFF. CDR3 coding DNA: TGTGCCAGCAGTAGAGGGGGCGCGTACACTGAAGCTTTCTTT.

This clone has just one count. The chain has TRBV21-1 and TRBJ2-7; the table names TRBD2, a call not compared with the DNA. TRBV21-1 is a documented pseudogene. The CDR3 totals 10 residues. CDR3 residues: CASLFGGQYV. The CDR3 coding sequence is TGTGCCAGTTTATTTGGCGGGCAGTACGTC.

The chain couples TRBV5-1 to TRBJ2-1, with D unclear. This CDR3 is 12 amino acids long. The germline V gene has CDR1 SGHRS and CDR2 YFSETQ. V was cut by 5 bases and J by 7 bases, with 10 bases left in between. Here the CDR3 reads CASSPFGNEQFF. For the CDR3, the DNA is TGCGCCAGCAGTCCCTTCGGTAATGAGCAGTTCTTC.

This sequence joins TRBV10-3 and TRBJ2-2; 9 bases align to TRBD2. The CDR3 sequence is 16 residues long. After removal of 6 bases from V and 1 base from J, the junction contained 6 bases not matched to a gene. CDR1 is ENHRY, CDR2 SYGVKD, per germline. CDR3 protein: CAIRDLAGENTGELFF. The CDR3 DNA sequence: TGTGCCATCAGGGACTTAGCGGGGGAGAACACCGGGGAGCTGTTTTTT.

The CDR3 coding sequence is TGTGCCAGCAGCGTAGGTATTAGCGAGGGCAATGAGCAGTTCTTC. Translation: CASSVGISEGNEQFF. The V and J genes are TRBV9 and TRBJ2-1, with a weak D call TRBD2 (5 bases). V shed 0 bases and J shed 6 bases, with 13 bases lying between them. Germline values: CDR1 SGDLS, CDR2 YYNGEE. The CDR3 spans 15 residues.

The chain links TRBV6-1 to TRBJ1-1; 7 nucleotides line up with TRBD1. The germline V gene has CDR1 MNHNS and CDR2 SASEGT. This CDR3 contains 14 residues. Trimming took 7 bases from V and 5 from J; bases not matched to a gene: 10. CDR3 sequence: CASTNRGRDTEAFF. The CDR3 nucleotides read TGTGCCAGCACGAACAGGGGAAGAGATACTGAAGCTTTCTTT.

The V gene is TRBV4-2, the J gene TRBJ2-3, with D possibly TRBD2 on 6 matching bases. Germline V lookup: CDR1 LGHNA, CDR2 YNFKEQ. Deletions cut 1 base from V and 2 bases from J, with 10 bases between. The CDR3 covers 15 residues. The CDR3 coding sequence is TGTGCCAGCAGCCAAGTGGAGCGGGCCACAGATACGCAGTATTTT. Translation gives CASSQVERATDTQYF.

This chain links TRBV4-1 with TRBJ1-2; D is unresolved. Germline lookup yields CDR1 MGHRA and CDR2 YSYEKL. V was pared by 1 base and J by 3 bases, with 9 bases between. This CDR3 is built from 14 residues. CDR3 sequence reads: CASSQGISDYGYTF. The CDR3 bases are TGCGCCAGCAGCCAAGGGATTAGCGACTATGGCTACACCTTC.

The gene calls are TRBV28 and TRBJ1-1; D gene uncertain. The CDR3 has 14 amino acids. Germline CDR1 and CDR2: MDHEN and SYDVKM. V lost 3 bases, J lost 1 base, and 9 bases lay in between. The chain's CDR3 is CASSLYTANTEAFF. Written as DNA, the CDR3 is TGTGCCAGCAGTTTGTATACAGCGAACACTGAAGCTTTCTTT.

The chain combines TRBV5-4 with TRBJ2-1, with 9 bases aligning to TRBD2. The trim removed 3 bases at V and 4 bases at J, leaving 5 bases unmatched. This CDR3 region has 15 residues. Germline CDR1 SGHNT, CDR2 YYREEE (reference sequence). CDR3 DNA sequence: TGTGCCAGCAGCTCCCCGCTAGCGGGGTACAATGAGCAGTTCTTC. It encodes CASSSPLAGYNEQFF.

V usage is TRBV5-4 and J usage is TRBJ2-5, with 8 nucleotides matching TRBD2. Trimming at V came to 1 base and at J to 4 bases, leaving 9 bases not matched to a gene. This CDR3 is 16 amino acids long. CDR1 and CDR2 (germline): SGHNT, YYREEE (reference sequence). CDR3 nucleotides: TGTGCCAGCAGCTTGCTGGACATAACTAGCGGAGAGACCCAGTACTTC. It encodes CASSLLDITSGETQYF.

The rearrangement links TRBV19 to TRBJ2-7; 10 bases agree with TRBD2. The CDR3 extends over 14 amino acids. The J segment lost 2 bases and the V segment lost 3 bases, leaving 1 base of the junction unmatched. Germline CDR1 LNHDA, CDR2 SQIVND (reference sequence). The CDR3 protein is CASSIGTSAYEQYF. CDR3 sequence (DNA): TGTGCCAGTAGTATTGGGACTAGCGCCTACGAGCAGTACTTC. Drawing the rest from reference TRBV19 and TRBJ2-7, the complete variable domain is DGGITQSPKYLFRKEGQNVTLSCEQNLNHDAMYWYRQDPGQGLRLIYYSQIVNDFQKGDIAEGYSVSREKKESFPLTVTSAQKNPTAFYLCASSIGTSAYEQYFGPGTRLTVT.

CDR3 nucleotide sequence: TGTGCCATCAGTGACCCCGGACTGCCCTACACAGATACGCAGTATTTT. Amino acid sequence: CAISDPGLPYTDTQYF. The rearrangement joins TRBV10-3 to TRBJ2-3; maybe TRBD2 (5 bases). CDR1 ENHRY and CDR2 SYGVKD come from the germline V gene. CDR3 length equals 16 residues. V lost 3 bases to trimming and J lost 2 bases, with 15 bases between them.